These 5 T cell receptor beta chains were sequenced from one sample in a study of T-cell reconstitution after alpha-beta-depleted transplantation in children. The TCRbeta library was prepared with unique molecular identifiers. TCRdb ran MiXCR on the PCR reads and lists one entry per CDR3 protein. There are some 450,000 distinct CDR3 sequences in the sample; 43% occur only once, and approximately 30% lies in the top ten. The material was PBMCs, obtained before TCRalphabeta/CD19-depleted stem cell transplant. The receptors here all came from a girl aged 2 to 10 with aplastic anemia, due to receive a stem cell transplant.

This clonotype was counted a few times. This chain links TRBV28 with TRBJ2-6; tentative D call: TRBD1 (5 bases). CDR3 length: 15 residues. Germline values: CDR1 MDHEN, CDR2 SYDVKM. Trimming took off 8 bases at V and 0 bases at J, with 11 bases between the two ends. The CDR3 DNA sequence: TGTGCCAGCGTAGGGGCAAGCTCTGGGGCCAACGTCCTGACTTTC. This codes for CASVGASSGANVLTF.

V and J are TRBV6-1 and TRBJ2-7; D not resolved. The germline V gene has CDR1 MNHNS and CDR2 SASEGT. The CDR3 spans 14 residues. Trimming shortened V by 6 bases and J by 5 bases, and 17 bases separated the two germline ends. The CDR3 nucleotides read TGTGCCAGCAGCCGCACCGGCCCCCCGAACGAGCAGTACTTC. Its protein product is CASSRTGPPNEQYF.

This clonotype was observed a handful of times. The chain joins TRBV20-1 to TRBJ2-5, with D perhaps TRBD1 (6 bases). V lost 6 bases and J lost 5, with 13 bases in between. There are 12 residues in the CDR3. The germline V gene encodes CDR1 DFQATT and CDR2 SNEGSKA (reference sequence). The CDR3 loop reads CSAGRDMETQYF. The CDR3 coding sequence is TGCAGTGCAGGTCGGGACATGGAGACCCAGTACTTC.

Turning to this clonotype: The junction differs from germline at one of its ends, possibly a read error. This sequence joins TRBV24-1 and TRBJ2-1, with 9 positions matching TRBD2. This CDR3 contains 16 residues. The germline gives CDR1 KGHDR, CDR2 SFDVKD. CDR3 sequence (DNA): TGTGTCACCAGTGATATCGGACTAGCGCGGTACAATGAGCAGTTCTTC. Translating it yields CVTSDIGLARYNEQFF.

For the CDR3, the DNA is TGTGCCATCAGTGAAGGGACTAAGAACAATGAGCAGTTCTTC. Its translation is CAISEGTKNNEQFF. V and J are TRBV10-3 and TRBJ2-1; 7 bases map to TRBD2. This CDR3 contains 14 residues. CDR1 is ENHRY, CDR2 SYGVKD, per germline. The J segment lost 5 bases and the V segment lost 3 bases, leaving 4 bases of the junction unmatched.